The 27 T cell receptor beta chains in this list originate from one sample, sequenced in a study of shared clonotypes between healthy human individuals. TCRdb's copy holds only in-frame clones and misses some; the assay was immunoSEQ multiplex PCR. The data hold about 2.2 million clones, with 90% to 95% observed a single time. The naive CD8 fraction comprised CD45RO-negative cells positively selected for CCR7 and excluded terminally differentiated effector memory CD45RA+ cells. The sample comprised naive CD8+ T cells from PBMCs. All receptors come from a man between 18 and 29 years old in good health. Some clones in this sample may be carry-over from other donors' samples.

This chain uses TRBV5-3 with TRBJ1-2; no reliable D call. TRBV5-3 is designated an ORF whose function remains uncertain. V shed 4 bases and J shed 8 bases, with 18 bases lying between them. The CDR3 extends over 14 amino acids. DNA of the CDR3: TGTGCCAGAAGCCGCACCGACGGTCTCGGAGGCTACACCTTC. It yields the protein CARSRTDGLGGYTF.

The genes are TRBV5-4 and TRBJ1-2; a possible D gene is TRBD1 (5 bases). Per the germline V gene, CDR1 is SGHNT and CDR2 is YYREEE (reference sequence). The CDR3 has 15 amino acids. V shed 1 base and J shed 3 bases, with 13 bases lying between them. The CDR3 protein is CASSLTGTHDYGYTF. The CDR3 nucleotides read TGTGCCAGCAGCTTGACCGGGACCCACGACTATGGCTACACCTTC.

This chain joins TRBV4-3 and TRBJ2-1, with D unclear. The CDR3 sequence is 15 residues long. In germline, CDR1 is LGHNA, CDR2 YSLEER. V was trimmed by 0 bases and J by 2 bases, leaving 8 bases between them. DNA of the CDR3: TGCGCCAGCAGCCAAGATCGTCGAACCTACAATGAGCAGTTCTTC. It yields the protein CASSQDRRTYNEQFF.

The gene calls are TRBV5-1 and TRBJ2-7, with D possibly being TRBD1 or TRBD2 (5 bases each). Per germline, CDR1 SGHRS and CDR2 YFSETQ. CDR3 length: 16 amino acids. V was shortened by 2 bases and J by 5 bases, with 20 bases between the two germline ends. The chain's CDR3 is CASSFGGLGRADEQYF. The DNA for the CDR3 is TGCGCCAGCAGCTTCGGAGGCCTGGGCAGGGCGGACGAGCAGTACTTC.

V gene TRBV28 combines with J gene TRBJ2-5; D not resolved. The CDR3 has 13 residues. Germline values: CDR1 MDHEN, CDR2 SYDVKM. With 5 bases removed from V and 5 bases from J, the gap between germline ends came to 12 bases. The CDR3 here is CASSRSRQETQYF. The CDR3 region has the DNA TGTGCCAGCAGTCGGTCGCGTCAGGAGACCCAGTACTTC.

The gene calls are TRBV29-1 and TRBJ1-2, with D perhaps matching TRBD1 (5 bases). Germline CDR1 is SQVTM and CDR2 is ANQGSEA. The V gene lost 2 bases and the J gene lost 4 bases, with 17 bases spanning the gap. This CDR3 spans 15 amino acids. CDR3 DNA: TGCAGCGTTGAACTTCTGGCAGGGAGGGTCTATGGCTACACCTTC. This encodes CSVELLAGRVYGYTF.

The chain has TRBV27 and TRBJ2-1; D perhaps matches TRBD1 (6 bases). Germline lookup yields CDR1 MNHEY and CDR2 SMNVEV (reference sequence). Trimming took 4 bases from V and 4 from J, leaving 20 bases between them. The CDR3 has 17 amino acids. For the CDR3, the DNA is TGTGCCAGCAGTTCCCCCTCAGGGCAGGGACAATACAATGAGCAGTTCTTC. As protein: CASSSPSGQGQYNEQFF.

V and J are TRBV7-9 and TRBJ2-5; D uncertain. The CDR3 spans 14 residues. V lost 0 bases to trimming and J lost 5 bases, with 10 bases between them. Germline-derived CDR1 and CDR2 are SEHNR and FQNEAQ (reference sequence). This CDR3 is CASSLASSRETQYF. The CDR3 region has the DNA TGTGCCAGCAGCTTAGCGTCCAGCCGGGAGACCCAGTACTTC.

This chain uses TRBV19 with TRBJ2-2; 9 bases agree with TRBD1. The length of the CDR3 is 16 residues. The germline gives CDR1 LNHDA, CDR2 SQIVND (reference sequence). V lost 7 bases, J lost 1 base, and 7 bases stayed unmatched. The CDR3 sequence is CASITWDRENTGELFF. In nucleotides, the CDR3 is TGTGCCAGTATTACCTGGGACAGGGAGAACACCGGGGAGCTGTTTTTT.

CDR3 region: CASRVRSSYEQYF. Written as DNA, the CDR3 is TGTGCCAGCAGAGTCAGGTCTTCCTACGAGCAGTACTTC. The chain carries TRBV6-5 and TRBJ2-7; no clear D. V shed 6 bases and J shed 1 base, with 10 bases lying between them. CDR1 is MNHEY and CDR2 is SVGAGI in the germline V gene. CDR3 length equals 13 residues.

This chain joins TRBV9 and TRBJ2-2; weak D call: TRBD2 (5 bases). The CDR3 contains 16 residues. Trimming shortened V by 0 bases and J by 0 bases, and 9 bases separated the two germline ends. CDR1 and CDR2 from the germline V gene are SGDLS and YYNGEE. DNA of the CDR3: TGTGCCAGCAGCGTAGAGCAGCGGACGAACACCGGGGAGCTGTTTTTT. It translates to CASSVEQRTNTGELFF.

CDR3 DNA: TGTGCCAGCAGTGACTCCTCAGGGGGCTTTTTTCAAGAGACCCAGTACTTC. Its translation is CASSDSSGGFFQETQYF. The chain carries TRBV6-4 and TRBJ2-5; 8 bases fit TRBD1. J was trimmed by 2 bases and V by 0 bases; bases with no gene match: 8. The CDR3 extends over 17 amino acids. From germline, CDR1 is MRHNA and CDR2 SNTAGT.

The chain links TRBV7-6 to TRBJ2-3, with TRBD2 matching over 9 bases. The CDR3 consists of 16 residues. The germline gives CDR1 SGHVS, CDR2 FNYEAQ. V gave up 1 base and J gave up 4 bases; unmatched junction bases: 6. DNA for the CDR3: TGTGCCAGCAGCTTAGTCTGGGCGGGAGGGTCAGATACGCAGTATTTT. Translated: CASSLVWAGGSDTQYF.

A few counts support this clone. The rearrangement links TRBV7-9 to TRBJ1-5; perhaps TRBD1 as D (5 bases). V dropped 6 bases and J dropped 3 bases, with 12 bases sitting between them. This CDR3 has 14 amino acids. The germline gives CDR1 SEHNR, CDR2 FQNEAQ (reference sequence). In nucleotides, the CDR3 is TGTGCCAGCAGAGCCTCTGGGACCAATCAGCCCCAGCATTTT. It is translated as CASRASGTNQPQHF.

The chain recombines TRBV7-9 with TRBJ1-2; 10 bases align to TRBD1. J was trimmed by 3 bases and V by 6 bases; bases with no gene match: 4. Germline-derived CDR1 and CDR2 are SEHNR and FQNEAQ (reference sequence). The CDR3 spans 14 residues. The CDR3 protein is CASRAGTGDYGYTF. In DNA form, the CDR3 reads TGTGCCAGCAGGGCCGGGACAGGGGACTATGGCTACACCTTC. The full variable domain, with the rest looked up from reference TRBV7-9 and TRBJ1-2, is DTGVSQNPRHKITKRGQNVTFRCDPISEHNRLYWYRQTLGQGPEFLTYFQNEAQLEKSRLLSDRFSAERPKGSFSTLEIQRTEQGDSAMYLCASRAGTGDYGYTFGSGTRLTVV.

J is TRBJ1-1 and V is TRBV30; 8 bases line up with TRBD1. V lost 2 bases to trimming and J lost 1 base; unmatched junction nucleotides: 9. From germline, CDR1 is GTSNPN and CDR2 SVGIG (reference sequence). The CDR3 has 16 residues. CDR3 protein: CAWSSQGALWNTEAFF. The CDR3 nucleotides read TGTGCCTGGAGTTCTCAGGGGGCACTCTGGAACACTGAAGCTTTCTTT. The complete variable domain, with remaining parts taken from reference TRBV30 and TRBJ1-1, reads SQTIHQWPATLVQPVGSPLSLECTVEGTSNPNLYWYRQAAGRGLQLLFYSVGIGQISSEVPQNLSASRPQDRQFILSSKKLLLSDSGFYLCAWSSQGALWNTEAFFGQGTRLTVV.

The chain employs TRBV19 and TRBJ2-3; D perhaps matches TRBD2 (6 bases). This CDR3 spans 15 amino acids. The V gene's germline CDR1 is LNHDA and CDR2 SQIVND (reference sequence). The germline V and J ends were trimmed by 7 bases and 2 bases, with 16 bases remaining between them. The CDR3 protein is CASTLSGLNTDTQYF. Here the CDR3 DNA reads TGTGCCAGTACCCTTTCTGGACTAAACACAGATACGCAGTATTTT.

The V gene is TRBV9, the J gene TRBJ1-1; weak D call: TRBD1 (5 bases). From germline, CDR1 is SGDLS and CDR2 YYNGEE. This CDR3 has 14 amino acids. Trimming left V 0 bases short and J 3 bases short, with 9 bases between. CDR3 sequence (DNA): TGTGCCAGCAGCGTAGCAGGGAAGGACACTGAAGCTTTCTTT. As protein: CASSVAGKDTEAFF.

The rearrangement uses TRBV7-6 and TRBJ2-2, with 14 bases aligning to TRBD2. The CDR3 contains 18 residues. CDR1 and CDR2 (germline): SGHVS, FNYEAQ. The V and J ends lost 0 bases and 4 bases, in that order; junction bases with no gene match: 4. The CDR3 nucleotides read TGTGCCAGCAGCTTAGCGAGGACTAGCGGGAGGCCCACCGGGGAGCTGTTTTTT. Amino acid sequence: CASSLARTSGRPTGELFF.

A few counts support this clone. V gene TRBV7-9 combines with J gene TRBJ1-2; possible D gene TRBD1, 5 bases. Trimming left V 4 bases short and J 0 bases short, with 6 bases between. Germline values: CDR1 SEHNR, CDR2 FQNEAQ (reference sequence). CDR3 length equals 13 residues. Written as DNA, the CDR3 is TGTGCCAGCAGCTGGGGGACTAACTATGGCTACACCTTC. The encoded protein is CASSWGTNYGYTF.

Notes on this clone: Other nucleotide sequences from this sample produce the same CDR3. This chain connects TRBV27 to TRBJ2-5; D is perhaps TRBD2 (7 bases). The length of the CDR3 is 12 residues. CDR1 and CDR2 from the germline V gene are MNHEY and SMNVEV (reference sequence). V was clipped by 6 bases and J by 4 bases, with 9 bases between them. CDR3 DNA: TGTGCCAGCAGGGGGGGGCTAGAGACCCAGTACTTC. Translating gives CASRGGLETQYF.

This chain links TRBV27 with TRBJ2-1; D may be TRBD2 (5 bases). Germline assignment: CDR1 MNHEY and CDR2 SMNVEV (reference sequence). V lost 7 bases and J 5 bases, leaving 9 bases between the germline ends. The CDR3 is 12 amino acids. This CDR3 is CASTTGNNEQFF. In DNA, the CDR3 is TGTGCCAGCACCACGGGGAACAATGAGCAGTTCTTC.

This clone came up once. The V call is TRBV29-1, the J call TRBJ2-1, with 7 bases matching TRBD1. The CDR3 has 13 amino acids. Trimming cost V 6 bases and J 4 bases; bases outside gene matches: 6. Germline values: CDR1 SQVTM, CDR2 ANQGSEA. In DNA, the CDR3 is TGCAGCGTGACCGGGACAGCTTACAATGAGCAGTTCTTC. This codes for CSVTGTAYNEQFF.

The CDR3 protein is CASSQGRQNYGYTF. The DNA for the CDR3 is TGTGCCAGCAGCCAAGGTCGACAGAACTATGGCTACACCTTC. The gene calls are TRBV14 and TRBJ1-2, with D maybe TRBD1 (5 bases). Trimming pared 1 base from V and 2 bases from J, leaving 8 bases between. Germline V gene data show CDR1 as SGHDN and CDR2 as FVKESK. The CDR3 contains 14 residues.

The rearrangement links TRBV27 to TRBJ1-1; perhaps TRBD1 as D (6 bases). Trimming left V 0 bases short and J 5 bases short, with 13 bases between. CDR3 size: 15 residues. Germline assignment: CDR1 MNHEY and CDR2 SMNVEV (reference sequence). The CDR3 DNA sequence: TGTGCCAGCAGTTTATCGGAGGGGGTAGAAACTGAAGCTTTCTTT. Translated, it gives CASSLSEGVETEAFF.

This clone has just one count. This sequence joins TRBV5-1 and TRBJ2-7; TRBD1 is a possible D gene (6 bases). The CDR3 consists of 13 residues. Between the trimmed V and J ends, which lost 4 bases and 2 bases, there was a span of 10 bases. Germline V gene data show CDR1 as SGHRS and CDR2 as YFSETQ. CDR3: CASSQGRTYEQYF. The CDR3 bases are TGCGCCAGCAGCCAGGGGAGAACCTACGAGCAGTACTTC.

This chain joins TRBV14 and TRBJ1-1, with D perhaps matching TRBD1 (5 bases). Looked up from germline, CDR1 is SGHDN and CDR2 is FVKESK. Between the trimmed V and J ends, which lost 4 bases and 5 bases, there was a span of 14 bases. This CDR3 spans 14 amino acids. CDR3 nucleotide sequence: TGTGCCAGCAGCCCCTGGGGGAGTTGGACTGAAGCTTTCTTT. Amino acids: CASSPWGSWTEAFF.